This T cell receptor beta chain is drawn from a study of shared clonotypes between healthy human individuals. In the original workflow: Filtering differed because ImmunoSEQ produced junction-only sequences that carried no quality scores. Clones were read by immunoSEQ multiplex PCR, and TCRdb kept only the in-frame ones, dropping some. The D gene and trimming were derived from the DNA, and the V and J assignments and clone size from that table. In the table there are about 990,000 clones, 70% to 80% of which are singletons. Memory CD4+ cells were the fraction left after CD45RA+ naive selection. Germline values: CDR1 LNHDA, CDR2 SQIVND (reference sequence). Germline trimming cut 4 bases from V and 1 base from J; bases unmatched to any gene: 3. This CDR3 contains 15 residues. Study conclusions and caveats: The generation probabilities recorded for non-shared clonotypes fell below those of clonotypes shared by all four donors. The study generally estimated greater richness for naive than memory subsets.

Comments on this clone: What it recognizes is unknown.

The chain couples TRBV19 to TRBJ2-1; 8 bases are a match to TRBD2. The receptor's source is a man aged 18-30 years in good health. Some clones in this sample may be carry-over from other donors' samples. The sequencing input was memory CD4+ T cells from PBMCs. Indicated subset: CD45RA-negative fraction. Here the CDR3 DNA reads TGTGCCAGTAGTAGGACTAGCAGGTCCTACAATGAGCAGTTCTTC. Residues: CASSRTSRSYNEQFF. Using reference TRBV19 and TRBJ2-1 for the parts outside the CDR3, the full variable domain is DGGITQSPKYLFRKEGQNVTLSCEQNLNHDAMYWYRQDPGQGLRLIYYSQIVNDFQKGDIAEGYSVSREKKESFPLTVTSAQKNPTAFYLCASSRTSRSYNEQFFGPGTRLTVL.